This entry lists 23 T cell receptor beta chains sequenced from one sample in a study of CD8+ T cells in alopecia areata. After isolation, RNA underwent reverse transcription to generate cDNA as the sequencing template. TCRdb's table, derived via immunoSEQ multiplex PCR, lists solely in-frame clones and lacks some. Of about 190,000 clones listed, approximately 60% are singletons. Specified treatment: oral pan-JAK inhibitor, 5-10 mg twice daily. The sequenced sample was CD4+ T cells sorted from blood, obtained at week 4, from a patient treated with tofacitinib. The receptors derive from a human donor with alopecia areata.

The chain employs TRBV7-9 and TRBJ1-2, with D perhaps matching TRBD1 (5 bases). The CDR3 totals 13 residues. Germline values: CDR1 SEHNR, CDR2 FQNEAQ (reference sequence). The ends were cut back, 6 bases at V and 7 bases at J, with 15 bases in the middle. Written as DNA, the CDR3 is TGTGCCAGCAGTACATCTGGGGGACCTGGCTACACCTTC. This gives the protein CASSTSGGPGYTF.

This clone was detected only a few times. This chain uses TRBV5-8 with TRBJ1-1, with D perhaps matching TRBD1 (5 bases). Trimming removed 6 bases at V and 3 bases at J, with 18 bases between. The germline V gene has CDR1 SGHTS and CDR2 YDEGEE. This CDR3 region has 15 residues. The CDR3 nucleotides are TGTGCCAGCACCCGATCCATTCCAGGGTACACTGAAGCTTTCTTT. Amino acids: CASTRSIPGYTEAFF.

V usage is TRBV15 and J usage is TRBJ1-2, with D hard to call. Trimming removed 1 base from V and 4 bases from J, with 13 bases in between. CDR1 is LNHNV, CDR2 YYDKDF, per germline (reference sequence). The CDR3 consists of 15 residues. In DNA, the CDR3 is TGTGCCACCAGCAGAGGGAGGTGGCAGAGCTATGGCTACACCTTC. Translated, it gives CATSRGRWQSYGYTF.

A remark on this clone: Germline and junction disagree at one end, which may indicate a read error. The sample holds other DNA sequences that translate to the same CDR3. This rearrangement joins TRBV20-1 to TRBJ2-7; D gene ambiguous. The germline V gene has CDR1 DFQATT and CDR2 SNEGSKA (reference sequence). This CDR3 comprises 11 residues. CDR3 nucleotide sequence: TGCAGTGCCAGAGGCTCCTACGAGCAGTACTTC. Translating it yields CSARGSYEQYF.

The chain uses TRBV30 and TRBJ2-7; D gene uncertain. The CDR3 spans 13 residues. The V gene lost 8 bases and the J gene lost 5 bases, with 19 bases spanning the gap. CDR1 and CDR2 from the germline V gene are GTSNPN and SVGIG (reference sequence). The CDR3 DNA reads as TGTGCCGGGAAGCGTAGGGTTGGGGACGAGCAGTACTTC. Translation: CAGKRRVGDEQYF. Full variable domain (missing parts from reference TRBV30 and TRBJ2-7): SQTIHQWPATLVQPVGSPLSLECTVEGTSNPNLYWYRQAAGRGLQLLFYSVGIGQISSEVPQNLSASRPQDRQFILSSKKLLLSDSGFYLCAGKRRVGDEQYFGPGTRLTVT.

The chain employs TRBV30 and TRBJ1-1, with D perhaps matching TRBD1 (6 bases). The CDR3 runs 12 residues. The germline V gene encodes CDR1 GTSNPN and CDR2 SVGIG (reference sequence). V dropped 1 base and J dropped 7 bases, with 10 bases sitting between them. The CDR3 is CAWSADRSEAFF. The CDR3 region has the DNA TGTGCCTGGAGTGCCGACAGGAGTGAAGCTTTCTTT.

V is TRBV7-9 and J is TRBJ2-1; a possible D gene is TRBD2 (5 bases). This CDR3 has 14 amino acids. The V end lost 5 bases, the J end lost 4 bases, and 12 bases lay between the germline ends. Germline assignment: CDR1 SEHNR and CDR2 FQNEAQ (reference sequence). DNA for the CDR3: TGTGCCAGCAGCCCCAGGACTTCATACAATGAGCAGTTCTTC. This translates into CASSPRTSYNEQFF.

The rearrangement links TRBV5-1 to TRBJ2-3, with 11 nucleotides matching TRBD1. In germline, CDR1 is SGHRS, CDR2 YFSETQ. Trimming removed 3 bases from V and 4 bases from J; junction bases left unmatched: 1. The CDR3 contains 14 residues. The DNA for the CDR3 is TGCGCCAGCAGCTGGGGACAGGGGGCAGATACGCAGTATTTT. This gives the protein CASSWGQGADTQYF.

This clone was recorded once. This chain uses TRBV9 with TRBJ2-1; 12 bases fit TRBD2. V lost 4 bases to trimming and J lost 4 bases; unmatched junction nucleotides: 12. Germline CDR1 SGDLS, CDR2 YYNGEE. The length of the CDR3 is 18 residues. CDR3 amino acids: CASSNLPAGTSGYNEQFF. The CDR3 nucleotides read TGTGCCAGCAGCAACTTACCGGCCGGGACTAGCGGGTACAATGAGCAGTTCTTC. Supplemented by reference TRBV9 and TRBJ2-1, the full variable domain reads DSGVTQTPKHLITATGQRVTLRCSPRSGDLSVYWYQQSLDQGLQFLIQYYNGEERAKGNILERFSAQQFPDLHSELNLSSLELGDSALYFCASSNLPAGTSGYNEQFFGPGTRLTVL.

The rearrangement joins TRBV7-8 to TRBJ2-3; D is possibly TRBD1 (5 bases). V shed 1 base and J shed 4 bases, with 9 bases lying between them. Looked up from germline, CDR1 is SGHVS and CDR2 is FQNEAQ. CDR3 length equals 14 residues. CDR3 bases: TGTGCCAGCAGCTTAGTCCAGGGCGCAGATACGCAGTATTTT. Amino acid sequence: CASSLVQGADTQYF.

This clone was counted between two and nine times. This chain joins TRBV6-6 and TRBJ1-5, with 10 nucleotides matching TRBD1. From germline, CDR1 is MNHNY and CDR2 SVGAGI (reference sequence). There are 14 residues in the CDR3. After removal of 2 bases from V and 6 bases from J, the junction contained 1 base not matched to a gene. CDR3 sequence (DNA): TGTGCCAGCAGTTACGGACAGGGGGGTCAGCCCCAGCATTTT. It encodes CASSYGQGGQPQHF.

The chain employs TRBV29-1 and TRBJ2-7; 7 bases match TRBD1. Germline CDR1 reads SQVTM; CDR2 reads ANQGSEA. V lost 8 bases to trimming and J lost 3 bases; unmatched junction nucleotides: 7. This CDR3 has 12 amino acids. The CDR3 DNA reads TGCAGCTTCCGGACAGGCAGCTACGAGCAGTACTTC. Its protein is CSFRTGSYEQYF.

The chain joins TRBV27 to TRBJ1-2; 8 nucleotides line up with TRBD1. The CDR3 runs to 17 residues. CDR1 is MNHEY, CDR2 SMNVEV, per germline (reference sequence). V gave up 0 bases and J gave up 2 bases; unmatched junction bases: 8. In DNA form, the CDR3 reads TGTGCCAGCAGTTTATCGTCGCGTGGGGACAGGAACTATGGCTACACCTTC. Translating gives CASSLSSRGDRNYGYTF.

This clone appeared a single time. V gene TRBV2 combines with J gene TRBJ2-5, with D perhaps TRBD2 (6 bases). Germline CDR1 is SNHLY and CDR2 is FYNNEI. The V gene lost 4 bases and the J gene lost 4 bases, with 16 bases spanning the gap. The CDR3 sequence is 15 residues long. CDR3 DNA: TGTGCCAGCAGTGTTTTAACGGGAGCATTAGAGACCCAGTACTTC. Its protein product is CASSVLTGALETQYF.

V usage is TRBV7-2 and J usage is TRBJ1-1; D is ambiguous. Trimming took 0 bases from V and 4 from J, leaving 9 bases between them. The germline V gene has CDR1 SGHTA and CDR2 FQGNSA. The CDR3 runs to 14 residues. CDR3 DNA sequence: TGTGCCAGCAGCTTAGCGCATGCGGTCACTGAAGCTTTCTTT. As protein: CASSLAHAVTEAFF.

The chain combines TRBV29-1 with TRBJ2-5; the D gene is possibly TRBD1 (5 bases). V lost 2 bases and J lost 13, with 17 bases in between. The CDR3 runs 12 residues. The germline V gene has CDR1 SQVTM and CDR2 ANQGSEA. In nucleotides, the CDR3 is TGCAGCGTTGAAACCCTGGGGCACGGAAGGTACTTC. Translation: CSVETLGHGRYF.

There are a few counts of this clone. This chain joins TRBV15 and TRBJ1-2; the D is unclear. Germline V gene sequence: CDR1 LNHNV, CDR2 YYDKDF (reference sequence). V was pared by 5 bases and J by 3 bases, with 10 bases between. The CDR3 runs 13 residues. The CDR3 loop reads CATSPGPDYGYTF. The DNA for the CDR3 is TGTGCCACCAGCCCCGGGCCGGACTATGGCTACACCTTC.

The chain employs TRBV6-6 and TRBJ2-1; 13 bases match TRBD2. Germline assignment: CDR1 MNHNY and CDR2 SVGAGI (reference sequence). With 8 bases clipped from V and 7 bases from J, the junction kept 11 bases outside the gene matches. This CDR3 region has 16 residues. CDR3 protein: CASGTSGIGASNEQFF. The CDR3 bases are TGTGCCAGCGGGACTAGCGGGATCGGAGCATCGAATGAGCAGTTCTTC.

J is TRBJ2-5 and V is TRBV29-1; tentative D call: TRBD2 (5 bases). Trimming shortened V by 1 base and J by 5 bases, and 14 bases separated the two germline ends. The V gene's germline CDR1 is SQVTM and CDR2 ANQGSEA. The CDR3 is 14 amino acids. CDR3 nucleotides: TGCAGCGTTGAAGTAATTAAGGGCGGGGAGACCCAGTACTTC. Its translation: CSVEVIKGGETQYF. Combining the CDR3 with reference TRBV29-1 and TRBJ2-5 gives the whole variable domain SAVISQKPSRDICQRGTSLTIQCQVDSQVTMMFWYRQQPGQSLTLIATANQGSEATYESGFVIDKFPISRPNLTFSTLTVSNMSPEDSSIYLCSVEVIKGGETQYFGPGTRLLVL.

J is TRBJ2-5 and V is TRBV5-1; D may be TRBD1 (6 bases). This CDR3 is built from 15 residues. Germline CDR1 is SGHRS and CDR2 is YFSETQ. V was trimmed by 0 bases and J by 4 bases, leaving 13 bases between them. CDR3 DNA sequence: TGCGCCAGCAGCTTGGGGTCGGCAGGGGTAGAGACCCAGTACTTC. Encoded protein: CASSLGSAGVETQYF.

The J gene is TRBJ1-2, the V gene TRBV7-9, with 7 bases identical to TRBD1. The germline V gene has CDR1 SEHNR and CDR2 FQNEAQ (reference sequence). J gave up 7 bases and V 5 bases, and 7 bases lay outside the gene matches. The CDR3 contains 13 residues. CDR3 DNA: TGTGCCAGCAGCAGCGACAGGGAACTTGGCTACACCTTC. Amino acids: CASSSDRELGYTF.

CDR3 region: CASSSILAGGETQYF. DNA for the CDR3: TGTGCCAGCAGCTCGATCCTAGCGGGAGGGGAGACCCAGTACTTC. The chain recombines TRBV13 with TRBJ2-5; 12 nucleotides align to TRBD2. The CDR3 length is 15 residues. In germline, CDR1 is PRHDT, CDR2 FYEKMQ (reference sequence). Unmatched junction bases numbered 5, after V lost 4 bases and J lost 5 bases.

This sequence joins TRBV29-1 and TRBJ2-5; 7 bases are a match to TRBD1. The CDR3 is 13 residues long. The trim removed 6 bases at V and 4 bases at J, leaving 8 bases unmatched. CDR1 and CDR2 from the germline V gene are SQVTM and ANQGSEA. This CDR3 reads CSVQQGKGETQYF. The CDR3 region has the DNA TGCAGCGTCCAACAGGGGAAGGGAGAGACCCAGTACTTC.